This is a list of T cell receptor beta chains from one sample in a study of siplizumab effects on memory and regulatory T cells. Method: immunoSEQ multiplex PCR; TCRdb's copy keeps in-frame clones and lacks some. The sample contains 50,000 to 55,000 clones, about 93% of which appear only once. Source material: CD8+ T cells sorted from blood. The source is a human donor in good health. CDR3s include the opening cysteine and the closing phenylalanine or tryptophan. D genes are given only for firm matches. Size is stated for part of the rows, as once, few or many counts, or as a class when the clone is expanded.

d_gene	v_gene	abundance	j_gene	CDR3nt	CDR3aa
NA	TRBV28	NA	TRBJ2-7	TGTGCCAGCAGTTTGGGAACCTACGAGCAGTACTTC	CASSLGTYEQYF
TRBD1	TRBV9	NA	TRBJ2-7	TGTGCCAGCAGTCGCGGACAGGGCTCCTACGAGCAGTACTTC	CASSRGQGSYEQYF
NA	TRBV25-1	NA	TRBJ2-2	TGTGCCAGCAGTGAATTTCCCTTGTCCGGGAGTAGAACCGGGGAGCTGTTTTTT	CASSEFPLSGSRTGELFF
NA	TRBV5-4	NA	TRBJ2-7	TGTGCCAGCAGCGCCCGGATAGGGGAGCAGTACTTC	CASSARIGEQYF
TRBD1	TRBV7-9	NA	TRBJ1-6	TGTGCCAGCAGCTTAGGGACAGGGCTTCGTTCACCCCTCCACTTT	CASSLGTGLRSPLHF
NA	TRBV27	NA	TRBJ2-7	TGTGCCAGCAGTTTAGACGGGACCTCCTACGAGCAGTACTTC	CASSLDGTSYEQYF
NA	TRBV7-7	NA	TRBJ2-7	TGTGCCAGCAGCCCCTTTTTGCGGGACTCCTACGAGCAGTACTTC	CASSPFLRDSYEQYF
NA	TRBV11-3	NA	TRBJ2-1	TGTGCCAGCAGCGACAGGTCGGGGGACAATGAGCAGTTCTTC	CASSDRSGDNEQFF
NA	TRBV5-1	NA	TRBJ1-1	TGCGCCAGCAGCCAAAGGGAGGATAACACTGAAGCTTTCTTT	CASSQREDNTEAFF
TRBD1	TRBV2	NA	TRBJ1-5	TGTGCCAGCAGGGCCCCGGGACAGGGGGCGGAGGCCCAGCATTTT	CASRAPGQGAEAQHF
NA	TRBV4-1	NA	TRBJ1-1	TGCGCCAGCAGCCCGCCGGGCAGGGTAGAAAGGAATACCGGCACTGAAGCTTTCTTT	CASSPPGRVERNTGTEAFF
TRBD1	TRBV28	NA	TRBJ1-6	TGTGCCAGCAGTTTAATCCAACAGGGACAGGGAAATTCACCCCTCCACTTT	CASSLIQQGQGNSPLHF
NA	TRBV28	NA	TRBJ2-7	TGTGCCAGCAGTTTATGGGGATTCTACGAGCAGTACTTC	CASSLWGFYEQYF
TRBD1	TRBV9	NA	TRBJ1-2	TGTGCCAGCAGCGTCCGGGACAGGGACGTCTATGGCTACACCTTC	CASSVRDRDVYGYTF
TRBD1	TRBV6-4	once	TRBJ2-3	TGTGCCAGCAGGAACAGGGGGCCCCCAGATACGCAGTATTTT	CASRNRGPPDTQYF
NA	TRBV10-2	NA	TRBJ1-1	TGCGCCAGCAGTGACGAAAAAGGATGGAACACTGAAGCTTTCTTT	CASSDEKGWNTEAFF
NA	TRBV4-1	NA	TRBJ2-6	TGCGCCAGCAGCCAAGTACAGAGCTCTGGGGCCAACGTCCTGACTTTC	CASSQVQSSGANVLTF
NA	TRBV13	NA	TRBJ1-5	TGTGCCAGCAGCCCCCGAGGGACCCAGCCCCAGCATTTT	CASSPRGTQPQHF
TRBD1	TRBV9	NA	TRBJ2-1	TGTGCCAGCAGCGTACAACGACAGGGAACCTACAATGAGCAGTTCTTC	CASSVQRQGTYNEQFF
NA	TRBV27	NA	TRBJ2-3	TGTGCCAGCAGCCGCTCGCGGGTCTTGGGGGATACGCAGTATTTT	CASSRSRVLGDTQYF
NA	TRBV4-2	NA	TRBJ2-2	TGTGCCAGCAGCCAACGGGGATCCGAGGGTATCGCCGGGGAGCTGTTTTTT	CASSQRGSEGIAGELFF
NA	TRBV10-1	NA	TRBJ1-4	TGCGCCAGCAGTGAGACTACGGGTGGTGAAAAACTGTTTTTT	CASSETTGGEKLFF
TRBD2	TRBV7-2	NA	TRBJ2-7	TGTGCCAGCAGCTTAGGAGCGGGAGGCACCTACGAGCAGTACTTC	CASSLGAGGTYEQYF
TRBD1	TRBV5-1	NA	TRBJ2-1	TGCGCCAGCAGCCAGGCAGGGGGACCCTACCCCGAGCAGTTCTTC	CASSQAGGPYPEQFF
NA	TRBV6-6	NA	TRBJ2-1	TGTGCCAGCAGTGGAACGACGGACGACAATGAGCAGTTCTTC	CASSGTTDDNEQFF
NA	TRBV4-1	NA	TRBJ1-5	TGCGCCAGCAGCCAAGTCACAGGGTTTGAACAGCCCCAGCATTTT	CASSQVTGFEQPQHF
TRBD1	TRBV7-8	NA	TRBJ1-2	TGTGCCAGCAGCTTAGCACGAAATTCTTTGGGACAGAATAACTATGGCTACACCTTC	CASSLARNSLGQNNYGYTF
NA	TRBV27	NA	TRBJ1-5	TGTGCCAGCAGTTTATCCGTCGAGAGCGCTCAGCCCCAGCATTTT	CASSLSVESAQPQHF
TRBD2	TRBV5-6	NA	TRBJ2-3	TGTGCCAGCAGCTCGGACGAACTAGCGGGATGGGGTACGCAGTATTTT	CASSSDELAGWGTQYF
TRBD1	TRBV11-1	NA	TRBJ2-7	TGTGCCACCACCTTGGGGGGACAGGGAACGGACGAGCAGTACTTC	CATTLGGQGTDEQYF
TRBD2	TRBV19	NA	TRBJ2-1	TGTGCCAGTAGTTTAAGCGGGGTCGTGTTCTTC	CASSLSGVVFF
NA	TRBV29-1	NA	TRBJ1-1	TGCAGCGTTTACCTAGACCGAGACACTGAAGCTTTCTTT	CSVYLDRDTEAFF
NA	TRBV6-4	NA	TRBJ2-3	TGTGCCAGCAGTGTGTCCTCCACAGATACGCAGTATTTT	CASSVSSTDTQYF
NA	TRBV7-6	NA	TRBJ1-5	TGTGCCAGCAGCTTAGAAAAGCACAATCAGCCCCAGCATTTT	CASSLEKHNQPQHF
NA	TRBV14	NA	TRBJ2-4	TGTGCCAGCAGCCCGAGCAGGAGAGGGGCCAAAAACATTCAGTACTTC	CASSPSRRGAKNIQYF
NA	TRBV9	NA	TRBJ2-1	TGTGCCAGCAGCGTTTGGGGGAGCTCCTACAATGAGCAGTTCTTC	CASSVWGSSYNEQFF
TRBD2	TRBV13	NA	TRBJ2-1	TGTGCCAGCAGCTTGCGGGTGGGGCGGGAGGGACACAATGAGCAGTTCTTC	CASSLRVGREGHNEQFF
TRBD2	TRBV2	NA	TRBJ2-3	TGTGCCAGCAGAGAGACTAGCGGGTCCTTCGGGCTTGATACGCAGTATTTT	CASRETSGSFGLDTQYF
NA	TRBV5-4	once	TRBJ2-3	TGTGCCAGCAGCTTGTCGGCAGATACGCAGTATTTT	CASSLSADTQYF
NA	TRBV5-8	NA	TRBJ2-2	TGTGCCAGCAGCTTGGGTACGAACACCGGGGAGCTGTTTTTT	CASSLGTNTGELFF
NA	TRBV27	NA	TRBJ1-5	TGTGCCAGCGGCTTAATCCAGGGTTATCAGCCCCAGCATTTT	CASGLIQGYQPQHF
NA	TRBV28	few	TRBJ2-7	TGTGCCAGCAGTCAAACTGGATACGAGCAGTACTTC	CASSQTGYEQYF
TRBD2	TRBV5-1	NA	TRBJ2-7	TGCGCCAGCAGCTTGTCGCTAGCGGGAGGTACGTACGAGCAGTACTTC	CASSLSLAGGTYEQYF
NA	TRBV11-2	NA	TRBJ2-2	TGTGCCAGCAGCATTTACACCGGGGAGCTGTTTTTT	CASSIYTGELFF
NA	TRBV11-2	NA	TRBJ2-7	TGTGCCAGCAGCTTAGACGTAAACTCCTACGAGCAGTACTTC	CASSLDVNSYEQYF
NA	TRBV11-2	NA	TRBJ2-3	TGTGCCAGCAGCCCCTTGACCCGGGGGACAGATACGCAGTATTTT	CASSPLTRGTDTQYF
TRBD2	TRBV27	NA	TRBJ2-1	TGTGCCAGCGGGACTAGCGGGTCGAGCTCCTACAATGAGCAGTTCTTC	CASGTSGSSSYNEQFF
NA	TRBV30	NA	TRBJ1-1	TGTGCCTGGAGTTTAGCCACTGAAGCTTTCTTT	CAWSLATEAFF
TRBD2	TRBV28	NA	TRBJ2-3	TGTGCCAGCAGTTTAAAGACTAGCGGGATCTCAGATACGCAGTATTTT	CASSLKTSGISDTQYF
NA	TRBV27	NA	TRBJ2-2	TGTGCCAGCAGTATCATTCAGGGAATTGGGGAGCTGTTTTTT	CASSIIQGIGELFF
NA	TRBV6-5	NA	TRBJ2-7	TGTGCCAGCACCTCGACGGATGACGACGAGCAGTACTTC	CASTSTDDDEQYF
NA	TRBV9	NA	TRBJ2-7	TGTGCCAGCAGCGCAGGGGTGATGGAGGACGAGCAGTACTTC	CASSAGVMEDEQYF
TRBD2	TRBV11-3	NA	TRBJ2-1	TGTGCCAGCAGCCCAATGGGGGGGAGCTCCTACAATGAGCAGTTCTTC	CASSPMGGSSYNEQFF
NA	TRBV7-8	once	TRBJ2-5	TGTGCCAGCAGCTTAGAGGGTCCGGGAGTAGTGGAGACCCAGTACTTC	CASSLEGPGVVETQYF
TRBD1	TRBV12-5	NA	TRBJ1-1	TGTGCTAGTGGTCCAGGGGGCCCTGAAGCTTTCTTT	CASGPGGPEAFF